Listed here are 11 T cell receptor beta chains from one sample, sequenced in a study of cytomegalovirus exposure and HLA in healthy donors. The study ran its PCR with 60 Vbeta and 13 Jbeta primers. Assay used: immunoSEQ multiplex PCR; TCRdb lists only in-frame clones, some missing. The table shows 100,000 to 150,000 clones, with over 15% occurring only once. Sequencing used PBMCs. These receptors originate from a female donor in good health and CMV-seropositive.

The chain joins TRBV29-1 to TRBJ2-3; possible D gene TRBD2, 6 bases. From germline, CDR1 is SQVTM and CDR2 ANQGSEA. V lost 4 bases, J lost 5 bases, and 13 bases lay in between. The CDR3 covers 13 residues. CDR3 sequence: CSVGTTKRDTQYF. The CDR3 coding sequence is TGCAGCGTTGGGACTACGAAGAGAGATACGCAGTATTTT.

The V gene is TRBV6-6, the J gene TRBJ2-5, with a possible D match to TRBD2 (5 bases). V lost 6 bases to trimming and J lost 5 bases, with 16 bases between them. In germline, CDR1 is MNHNY, CDR2 SVGAGI (reference sequence). The CDR3 runs 14 residues. CDR3 amino acids: CASRRVHLEETQYF. As DNA, the CDR3 is TGTGCCAGCAGGCGGGTCCATCTAGAGGAGACCCAGTACTTC.

The chain recombines TRBV7-6 with TRBJ2-1, with no clear D. V was cut by 2 bases and J by 0 bases, with 8 bases left in between. The CDR3 is made up of 15 amino acids. Germline V gene data show CDR1 as SGHVS and CDR2 as FNYEAQ. CDR3 loop: CASSLSGSSYNEQFF. The CDR3 nucleotides are TGTGCCAGCAGCTTATCAGGTAGCTCCTACAATGAGCAGTTCTTC.

V is TRBV18 and J is TRBJ1-4; TRBD1 is a possible D gene (5 bases). The germline V and J ends were trimmed by 5 bases and 6 bases, with 10 bases remaining between them. From germline, CDR1 is KGHSH and CDR2 LQKENI. This CDR3 is 13 amino acids long. In DNA, the CDR3 is TGTGCCAGCTCAGATGGACAAGATGAAAAACTGTTTTTT. It encodes CASSDGQDEKLFF.

The genes are TRBV4-1 and TRBJ2-1; 14 bases agree with TRBD2. Germline loops: CDR1 MGHRA, CDR2 YSYEKL. CDR3 length: 17 amino acids. With V trimmed by 2 bases and J by 8 bases, 8 bases remained unmatched. The CDR3 protein is CASSQFPPGLAGDEQFF. DNA of the CDR3: TGCGCCAGCAGCCAATTTCCACCGGGACTAGCGGGGGATGAGCAGTTCTTC.

In this sample, this clone turned up a few times. The V and J genes are TRBV11-2 and TRBJ1-1; 8 bases map to TRBD1. Losses at the gene ends were 3 bases for V and 4 bases for J; bases not matched to a gene: 1. CDR3 length: 13 amino acids. CDR1 and CDR2 from the germline V gene are SGHAT and FQNNGV. CDR3 nucleotides: TGTGCCAGCAGCTTGGACAGGGCCACTGAAGCTTTCTTT. Translation: CASSLDRATEAFF.

The chain is built from TRBV4-2 and TRBJ1-1, with D possibly matching TRBD1 (6 bases). Germline V CDR1 and CDR2: LGHNA, YNFKEQ. The CDR3 is 16 residues long. Trimming removed 1 base at V and 1 base at J, with 13 bases between. The CDR3 DNA follows: TGTGCCAGCAGCCAAGGTCGATCGGGACAGAACACTGAAGCTTTCTTT. Protein sequence: CASSQGRSGQNTEAFF.

The rearrangement links TRBV9 to TRBJ1-5; D is unresolved. Trimming shortened V by 0 bases and J by 5 bases, and 9 bases separated the two germline ends. The germline CDR1 and CDR2 sequences are SGDLS and YYNGEE. This CDR3 is 14 amino acids long. Here the CDR3 reads CASSVEPGDQPQHF. The CDR3 nucleotides read TGTGCCAGCAGCGTAGAGCCAGGCGATCAGCCCCAGCATTTT.

V usage is TRBV5-1 and J usage is TRBJ1-2; 8 nucleotides match TRBD1. J gave up 6 bases and V 5 bases, and 18 bases lay outside the gene matches. CDR3 size: 17 residues. The germline CDR1 and CDR2 sequences are SGHRS and YFSETQ. Here the CDR3 reads CASSPEPGQGIHNGYTF. The DNA for the CDR3 is TGCGCCAGCAGTCCCGAGCCTGGACAGGGTATTCACAATGGCTACACCTTC.

This sequence joins TRBV29-1 and TRBJ2-5; TRBD1 matches 8 bases. The CDR3 covers 14 residues. V lost 2 bases, J lost 1 base, and 3 bases stayed unmatched. Germline lookup yields CDR1 SQVTM and CDR2 ANQGSEA. CDR3 nucleotides: TGCAGCGTTGAACCACAGGGGGTCCAAGAGACCCAGTACTTC. Its translation is CSVEPQGVQETQYF.

This clone appeared a few times. This chain uses TRBV29-1 with TRBJ2-2, with 11 bases aligning to TRBD2. Germline CDR1 is SQVTM and CDR2 is ANQGSEA. J was trimmed by 1 base and V by 5 bases; bases with no gene match: 9. CDR3 length: 17 amino acids. The CDR3 region is CSVKLAGGPGNTGELFF. For the CDR3, the DNA is TGCAGCGTTAAATTAGCGGGAGGGCCCGGGAACACCGGGGAGCTGTTTTTT.